What follows is one T cell receptor beta chain and its context. Its antigen remains unidentified. This record belongs to a study of shared clonotypes between healthy human individuals. Study-wide findings and caveats: Generally, naive subsets came out with larger estimated richness than memory subsets.

Only in-frame clones appear in the TCRdb table, and some are missing; sequencing was by immunoSEQ multiplex PCR. Altogether about 610,000 clones are present, 97% being singletons, with the ten largest covering less than 0.065%. Trimming at V came to 5 bases and at J to 4 bases, leaving 7 bases not matched to a gene. This CDR3 has 15 residues. Germline V gene lookup returns CDR1 SSHAT and CDR2 FNYEAQ (reference sequence). The sequenced sample consisted of naive CD4+ T cells sorted from blood. As for subset: CD45RA+ positively selected. This chain uses TRBV7-7 with TRBJ2-1; 8 bases agree with TRBD2. The origin of this receptor is a woman aged 25-40 years in good health. The CDR3 reads CASSRAGDGYNEQFF. The CDR3, as DNA: TGTGCCAGCAGCCGAGCGGGGGACGGGTACAATGAGCAGTTCTTC.